One sample yielded the 25 T cell receptor beta chains listed below, sequenced in a study of T cell repertoires in cytomegalovirus infection. These receptors' targets are unknown. MiXCR, run by TCRdb on the reads, gives a single entry per CDR3 protein. The sample holds hundreds of thousands of distinct CDR3 sequences, approximately 31% seen once. This specimen was cultured CD8+ T cells from PBMCs, taken from culture after CMV antigen stimulation. These TCRs come from a human donor in good health (CMV status not recorded). Some clones in this sample may be carry-over from other donors' samples.

The rearrangement uses TRBV6-6 and TRBJ2-2, with D possibly being TRBD2 (6 bases). Germline V gives CDR1 MNHNY, CDR2 SVGAGI (reference sequence). This CDR3 contains 17 residues. Between the trimmed V and J ends, which lost 0 bases and 3 bases, there was a span of 14 bases. CDR3 coding DNA: TGTGCCAGCAGTTACTCGACTGCTGGGGGGTACACCGGGGAGCTGTTTTTT. It specifies CASSYSTAGGYTGELFF.

This clonotype was observed a handful of times. V and J are TRBV19 and TRBJ2-2; D gene ambiguous. Germline V gene sequence: CDR1 LNHDA, CDR2 SQIVND (reference sequence). Trimming took 3 bases from V and 1 from J, leaving 6 bases between them. The CDR3 runs to 14 residues. The DNA of the CDR3 is TGTGCCAGTAGTATCGTGGGGAACACCGGGGAGCTGTTTTTT. This encodes CASSIVGNTGELFF.

This clonotype was seen more than once but under ten times. The V gene is TRBV11-1, the J gene TRBJ1-1; the D is unclear. This CDR3 spans 15 amino acids. The ends were cut back, 0 bases at V and 7 bases at J, with 15 bases in the middle. CDR1 is SGHAT, CDR2 FQDESV, per germline (reference sequence). The CDR3 region has the DNA TGTGCCAGCAGCTTAGCGAGTTTGGGCTTCAGTGAAGCTTTCTTT. Its translation is CASSLASLGFSEAFF.

The chain combines TRBV7-9 with TRBJ2-3; D may match TRBD1 or TRBD2 (5 bases each). CDR1 and CDR2 (germline): SEHNR, FQNEAQ (reference sequence). This CDR3 contains 15 residues. V gave up 5 bases and J gave up 2 bases, with 14 bases separating them. The CDR3 loop reads CASSQGPFFTDTQYF. DNA for the CDR3: TGTGCCAGCAGCCAGGGACCCTTTTTCACAGATACGCAGTATTTT.

This clonotype came up a few times. The rearrangement joins TRBV18 to TRBJ1-2; tentatively, D is TRBD1 (6 bases). The V end lost 8 bases, the J end lost 6 bases, and 13 bases lay between the germline ends. Germline lookup yields CDR1 KGHSH and CDR2 LQKENI. This CDR3 comprises 12 residues. CDR3 bases: TGTGCCAGCGCGGACAGTCTTCATGGCTACACCTTC. It specifies CASADSLHGYTF.

The J gene is TRBJ2-3, the V gene TRBV7-8, with D unclear. V lost 0 bases and J 3 bases, leaving 13 bases between the germline ends. Per the germline V gene, CDR1 is SGHVS and CDR2 is FQNEAQ. The CDR3 is made up of 16 amino acids. The CDR3, as DNA: TGTGCCAGCAGCTTAGCCGCCGCTCCTATTACAGATACGCAGTATTTT. It codes for CASSLAAAPITDTQYF.

In this sample, this clonotype turned up a few times. The rearrangement uses TRBV27 and TRBJ2-1; 11 bases agree with TRBD2. Germline V gene data show CDR1 as MNHEY and CDR2 as SMNVEV (reference sequence). This CDR3 has 18 amino acids. V gave up 6 bases and J gave up 4 bases; unmatched junction bases: 14. CDR3 coding DNA: TGTGCCAGCAGCCTCGGGGCTAGCGGGGGGTCCTTGTACAATGAGCAGTTCTTC. Its protein product is CASSLGASGGSLYNEQFF.

This clonotype has more than one count but fewer than ten. The V gene is TRBV19, the J gene TRBJ2-5; D possibly matches TRBD1 or TRBD2 (6 bases each). The CDR3 length is 14 residues. The germline CDR1 and CDR2 sequences are LNHDA and SQIVND (reference sequence). V lost 3 bases and J 5 bases, leaving 13 bases between the germline ends. The CDR3 reads CASSIWGAGETQYF. CDR3 coding DNA: TGTGCCAGTAGTATCTGGGGGGCTGGGGAGACCCAGTACTTC.

This clonotype was counted many times. This chain uses TRBV7-9 with TRBJ2-7; the D is unclear. The CDR3 extends over 11 amino acids. The ends were cut back, 5 bases at V and 0 bases at J, with 2 bases in the middle. Germline CDR1 is SEHNR and CDR2 is FQNEAQ (reference sequence). This CDR3 reads CASSPSYEQYF. The CDR3 DNA reads as TGTGCCAGCAGCCCCTCCTACGAGCAGTACTTC.

CDR3 sequence reads: CASSPLDRGPDTQYF. CDR3 coding DNA: TGTGCCAGCAGCCCTTTGGACAGGGGGCCAGATACGCAGTATTTT. The chain recombines TRBV5-6 with TRBJ2-3; 11 bases are a match to TRBD1. After removal of 4 bases from V and 4 bases from J, the junction contained 5 bases not matched to a gene. The CDR3 spans 15 residues. Looked up from germline, CDR1 is SGHDT and CDR2 is YYEEEE.

The rearrangement joins TRBV2 to TRBJ2-7; tentatively, D is TRBD1 (6 bases). In germline, CDR1 is SNHLY, CDR2 FYNNEI. The V and J ends lost 10 bases and 0 bases respectively, with 16 bases between them. The CDR3 covers 14 residues. In nucleotides, the CDR3 is TGTGCCACCTGGGACACTACCAGCTCCTACGAGCAGTACTTC. It specifies CATWDTTSSYEQYF. The entire variable domain, with the rest obtained from reference TRBV2 and TRBJ2-7, is as follows: EPEVTQTPSHQVTQMGQEVILRCVPISNHLYFYWYRQILGQKVEFLVSFYNNEISEKSEIFDDQFSVERPDGSNFTLKIRSTKLEDSAMYFCATWDTTSSYEQYFGPGTRLTVT.

This clonotype was observed a handful of times. The chain links TRBV6-6 to TRBJ1-1; the D is unclear. The CDR3 totals 11 residues. Germline V lookup: CDR1 MNHNY, CDR2 SVGAGI (reference sequence). Deletions cut 0 bases from V and 7 bases from J, with 3 bases between. As DNA, the CDR3 is TGTGCCAGCAGTTACTCCGTTGAAGCTTTCTTT. It specifies CASSYSVEAFF.

This clonotype was counted between two and nine times. V gene TRBV7-9 combines with J gene TRBJ2-7, with D possibly TRBD2 on 5 matching bases. Trimming cost V 5 bases and J 1 base, with 12 bases left between them. Germline V lookup: CDR1 SEHNR, CDR2 FQNEAQ (reference sequence). CDR3 size: 14 residues. CDR3 bases: TGTGCCAGCAGCCCTCCTGCGGGTTCCTACGAGCAGTACTTC. It yields the protein CASSPPAGSYEQYF.

This clonotype was seen a handful of times. The chain couples TRBV9 to TRBJ2-1; D gene ambiguous. Between the trimmed V and J ends, which lost 4 bases and 6 bases, there was a span of 11 bases. This CDR3 has 13 residues. In germline, CDR1 is SGDLS, CDR2 YYNGEE. The CDR3 is CASSPPSGNEQFF. The CDR3 region has the DNA TGTGCCAGCAGCCCCCCCTCGGGCAATGAGCAGTTCTTC.

As to this clonotype: At one of its ends the junction is not consistent with the germline gene, which may arise from a read error. J is TRBJ1-2 and V is TRBV6-2 or TRBV6-3; no definite D call. The CDR3 length is 11 residues. Germline V gives CDR1 MNHEY, CDR2 SVGEGT. The CDR3 bases are TGTGCCTGCAGTTACGCGGGAGGCTACACCTTC. Protein: CACSYAGGYTF.

The V and J genes are TRBV20-1 and TRBJ2-1; unclear D gene. Germline V gene lookup returns CDR1 DFQATT and CDR2 SNEGSKA (reference sequence). The CDR3 covers 15 residues. Trimming removed 1 base from V and 3 bases from J, with 13 bases in between. CDR3 loop: CSARGVGRFYNEQFF. CDR3 nucleotides: TGCAGTGCTAGAGGTGTCGGCCGTTTCTACAATGAGCAGTTCTTC.

J is TRBJ1-3 and V is TRBV7-9; 11 bases fit TRBD1. This CDR3 comprises 20 residues. V trimming: 5 bases; J trimming: 0 bases; junction bases outside the gene matches: 15. Germline V gene data show CDR1 as SEHNR and CDR2 as FQNEAQ (reference sequence). In DNA, the CDR3 is TGTGCCAGCAGCCCTCGGGGTGGCGGACAGGGGGCATTCTCTGGAAACACCATATATTTT. It is translated as CASSPRGGGQGAFSGNTIYF. Using reference TRBV7-9 and TRBJ1-3 for the parts outside the CDR3, the full variable domain is DTGVSQNPRHKITKRGQNVTFRCDPISEHNRLYWYRQTLGQGPEFLTYFQNEAQLEKSRLLSDRFSAERPKGSFSTLEIQRTEQGDSAMYLCASSPRGGGQGAFSGNTIYFGEGSWLTVV.

The table lists this clonotype with a few counts. The V gene is TRBV2, the J gene TRBJ1-2; D is uncertain. The CDR3 extends over 11 amino acids. The ends were cut back, 2 bases at V and 7 bases at J, with 5 bases in the middle. The germline gives CDR1 SNHLY, CDR2 FYNNEI. CDR3 in DNA: TGTGCCAGCAGTGAACCAGTTGGCTACACCTTC. Translating gives CASSEPVGYTF.

This sequence joins TRBV25-1 and TRBJ1-2; no clear D gene. Germline CDR1 MGHDK, CDR2 SYGVNS. The germline V and J ends were trimmed by 2 bases and 2 bases, with 9 bases remaining between them. CDR3 length: 14 residues. The CDR3 DNA reads as TGTGCCAGCAGTGAAAGGGCAAACAACTATGGCTACACCTTC. This translates into CASSERANNYGYTF.

This clonotype was observed a handful of times. J is TRBJ2-1 and V is TRBV4-1; 9 bases are a match to TRBD1. V dropped 1 base and J dropped 5; count of bases not matched to a gene: 6. Germline assignment: CDR1 MGHRA and CDR2 YSYEKL. CDR3 length: 16 residues. In nucleotides, the CDR3 is TGCGCCAGCAGCCAAGTCTCCGGGACAGGGCACAATGAGCAGTTCTTC. Its translation is CASSQVSGTGHNEQFF.

Regarding this clonotype: Just one base apart from a much larger clone, this may be a read error. The chain uses TRBV7-4 and TRBJ2-6; TRBD1 is a possible D gene (6 bases). The CDR3 contains 19 residues. In germline, CDR1 is SGHVT, CDR2 SQSDAQ. For the CDR3, the DNA is TGTACCAGCAGACTCGCCCGGGACACCTTAATACCTGGGGCCAACGTCCTGACTTTC. Protein product: CTSRLARDTLIPGANVLTF.

This clonotype occurred many times. The chain uses TRBV7-6 and TRBJ2-5; 9 nucleotides match TRBD2. The CDR3 consists of 15 residues. V dropped 8 bases and J dropped 1; count of bases not matched to a gene: 8. Per the germline V gene, CDR1 is SGHVS and CDR2 is FNYEAQ. The CDR3 region is CASASSGGTQETQYF. Written as DNA, the CDR3 is TGTGCCAGCGCAAGTAGCGGGGGCACCCAAGAGACCCAGTACTTC. Full variable domain (outside the CDR3, taken from reference TRBV7-6 and TRBJ2-5): GAGVSQSPRYKVTKRGQDVALRCDPISGHVSLYWYRQALGQGPEFLTYFNYEAQQDKSGLPNDRFSAERPEGSISTLTIQRTEQRDSAMYRCASASSGGTQETQYFGPGTRLLVL.

In the case of this clonotype: A read error may produce the germline difference seen at one junction end. The CDR3 protein is CAISDRVSDTRYF. The CDR3 DNA follows: TGTGCCATCAGTGATCGGGTATCAGATACGCGGTATTTT. The genes are TRBV10-3 and TRBJ2-3; no clear D. There are 13 residues in the CDR3. Germline CDR1 is ENHRY and CDR2 is SYGVKD.

The rearrangement uses TRBV2 and TRBJ1-5; no reliable D call. Germline V CDR1 and CDR2: SNHLY, FYNNEI. Between the trimmed V and J ends, which lost 2 bases and 0 bases, there was a span of 8 bases. This CDR3 contains 15 residues. This CDR3 reads CASSEFRNSNQPQHF. In DNA form, the CDR3 reads TGTGCCAGCAGTGAATTTAGGAATAGCAATCAGCCCCAGCATTTT. Full variable domain (missing parts from reference TRBV2 and TRBJ1-5): EPEVTQTPSHQVTQMGQEVILRCVPISNHLYFYWYRQILGQKVEFLVSFYNNEISEKSEIFDDQFSVERPDGSNFTLKIRSTKLEDSAMYFCASSEFRNSNQPQHFGDGTRLSIL.

The table lists this clonotype with many counts. The V and J genes are TRBV7-8 and TRBJ2-7; D call uncertain. This CDR3 contains 15 residues. The germline CDR1 and CDR2 sequences are SGHVS and FQNEAQ. Trimming pared 2 bases from V and 3 bases from J, leaving 14 bases between. The CDR3 DNA is TGTGCCAGCAGCTTAAACCCCGATGACAACTACGAGCAGTACGTC. This sequence encodes CASSLNPDDNYEQYV.